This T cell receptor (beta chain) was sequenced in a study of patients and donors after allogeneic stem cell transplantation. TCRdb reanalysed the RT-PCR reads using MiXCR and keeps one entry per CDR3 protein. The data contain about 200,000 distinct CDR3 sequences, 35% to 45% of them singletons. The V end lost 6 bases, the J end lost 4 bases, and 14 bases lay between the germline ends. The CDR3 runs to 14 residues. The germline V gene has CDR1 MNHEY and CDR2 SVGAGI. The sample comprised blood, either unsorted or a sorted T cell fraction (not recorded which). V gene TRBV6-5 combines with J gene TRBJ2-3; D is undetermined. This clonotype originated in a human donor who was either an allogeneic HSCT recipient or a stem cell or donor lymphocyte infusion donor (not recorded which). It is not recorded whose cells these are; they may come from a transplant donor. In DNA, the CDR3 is TGTGCCAGCAGAATTTTCGAAGGAGCAGATACGCAGTATTTT. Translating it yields CASRIFEGADTQYF.